This TCR beta chain was captured by sequencing in a study of T cell responses to AZD1222 COVID-19 vaccine. V was shortened by 5 bases and J by 4 bases, with 14 bases between the two germline ends. Germline values: CDR1 SGHTA, CDR2 FQGNSA. This CDR3 region has 14 residues. Concerning this clone: The antigen is unknown.

The data were produced by immunoSEQ multiplex PCR, yet TCRdb's version contains in-frame clones alone and is incomplete. The sample holds fewer than 80,000 clones; approximately 89% are singletons and the top ten take approximately 9.1%. Findings of the study overall: The number of AZD1222 recipients seropositive at baseline was only 5 to 7. The peak T cell response came first, and repertoires were sampled only after it. Regions 160-218 and 743-854 held dominance among vaccine-associated CD4 TCRs, which spanned spike. A mostly white British donor set with more females was recruited, and clonal diversity was possibly underestimated.

J is TRBJ1-2 and V is TRBV7-2, with D unresolved. The clonotype comes from an adult who received the MenACWY meningococcal vaccine as a control. Sequenced material: peripheral blood, taken 28 days after the second dose of the MenACWY control vaccine. DNA of the CDR3: TGTGCCAGCAGCCCCGACACCACCTTCTATGGCTACACCTTC. Translation gives CASSPDTTFYGYTF.